This T cell receptor (beta chain) emerged from a study of early T cells in non-severe SARS-CoV-2 infection. Study-wide points: VDJdb matches were skewed toward anti-spike CD8 T cell responses.

Germline CDR1 reads SGHTA; CDR2 reads FQGNSA. Trimming took 3 bases from V and 0 from J, leaving 12 bases between them. This CDR3 spans 15 amino acids. TCRdb reanalysed the 5' RACE reads using MiXCR and keeps one entry per CDR3 protein. The data hold more than 55,000 distinct CDR3 sequences, with over 10% observed a single time. A remark on this clonotype: Its antigen is undetermined.

The specimen was whole blood, collected at baseline. The receptor's source is an adult who was a healthcare worker with PCR-confirmed SARS-CoV-2 infection or an uninfected control (not recorded which). The gene calls are TRBV7-2 and TRBJ2-7; D perhaps matches TRBD1 (6 bases). CDR3 sequence: CASSFGQTPSYEQYF. CDR3 nucleotides: TGTGCCAGCAGCTTTGGACAGACCCCCTCCTACGAGCAGTACTTC.